This is a list of T cell receptor beta chains from one sample in a study of blood T cell repertoires in COVID-19. Some clones are missing from TCRdb's copy, which holds only in-frame ones; the method was immunoSEQ multiplex PCR. The sample has about 130,000 clones, approximately 83% seen once; the top ten hold approximately 16%. Sample: peripheral blood. Receptor source: a woman in her forties or fifties who had recovered from COVID-19. Each CDR3 is given with its conserved first and last residue. The D gene is left open where the match is weak. Expanded clones are given a class, and other clones once, few, many or no size at all.

V: TRBV5-5; size: .; D: TRBD2; J: TRBJ2-7; DNA: TGTGCCAGCAGCTTGGTTCTAGCGGGAGGGACCGCCTACGAGCAGTACTTC; CDR3: CASSLVLAGGTAYEQYF
V: TRBV5-1; size: once; D: .; J: TRBJ2-3; DNA: TGCGCCAGCAGCTTGGGCGGAGCAGACACAGATACGCAGTATTTT; CDR3: CASSLGGADTDTQYF
V: TRBV7-9; size: .; D: .; J: TRBJ2-3; DNA: TGTGCCAGCAGCTTATCAGGGATCACAGATACGCAGTATTTT; CDR3: CASSLSGITDTQYF
V: TRBV2; size: .; D: TRBD1; J: TRBJ1-1; DNA: TGTGCCAGCAGTGTACAGGGGGCGCCGAACACTGAAGCTTTCTTT; CDR3: CASSVQGAPNTEAFF
V: TRBV3-1/TRBV3-2; size: .; D: .; J: TRBJ1-4; DNA: TGTGCCAGCAGTCAGGGGTCCCGGGGGGAAGATGAAAAACTGTTTTTT; CDR3: CASSQGSRGEDEKLFF
V: TRBV6-1; size: .; D: .; J: TRBJ1-5; DNA: TGTGCCAGCAGTGAAACTCGGTACAGCAATCAGCCCCAGCATTTT; CDR3: CASSETRYSNQPQHF
V: TRBV27; size: .; D: TRBD1; J: TRBJ1-2; DNA: TGTGCCAGCAGTTTCGCTATAACAGGGGACTATGGCTACACCTTC; CDR3: CASSFAITGDYGYTF
V: TRBV4-3; size: .; D: TRBD2; J: TRBJ2-7; DNA: TGCGCCAGCAGCCTGGGACTAGCGGGAGGCGAGCAGTACTTC; CDR3: CASSLGLAGGEQYF
V: TRBV18; size: .; D: TRBD1; J: TRBJ1-6; DNA: TGTGCCAGCTCACCACAAATCTCAGGGGGGAATTCACCCCTCCACTTT; CDR3: CASSPQISGGNSPLHF
V: TRBV7-2; size: .; D: .; J: TRBJ1-2; DNA: TGTGCCAGCACGCGACAGGCCTATGGCTACACCTTC; CDR3: CASTRQAYGYTF
V: TRBV5-1; size: .; D: .; J: TRBJ2-1; DNA: TGCGCCAGCAGCGGGAGTACCACCTACAATGAGCAGTTCTTC; CDR3: CASSGSTTYNEQFF